This TCR beta chain originates from a study of T cells in Graves' hyperthyroidism and ophthalmopathy. Amplification targeted TCR beta CDR3 regions from RNA transcripts. During a first-round RT-PCR of the TCR CDR3, the HTBI primer set was used. TCRdb reprocessed the multiplex PCR reads via MiXCR and lists one record per CDR3 protein. The sample contains approximately 630,000 distinct CDR3 sequences, around 15% of which appear only once. Germline lookup yields CDR1 PRHDT and CDR2 FYEKMQ (reference sequence). The length of the CDR3 is 14 residues. Trimming pared 3 bases from V and 7 bases from J, leaving 12 bases between.

The origin of this receptor is a woman aged 25-40 years with Graves' hyperthyroidism. The specimen sequenced was blood. This sequence joins TRBV13 and TRBJ2-2; D possibly corresponds to TRBD2 (5 bases). Written as DNA, the CDR3 is TGTGCCAGCAGCTTTCCTAGCTCCGGCGGGGAGCTGTTTTTT. This encodes CASSFPSSGGELFF.